What follows describes a single T cell receptor beta chain. This record belongs to a study of cytomegalovirus exposure and HLA in healthy donors. Across the whole study: Researchers previously reported finding 100 million or so unique TCR beta sequences from 170 million or so T cells.

With 60 Vbeta and 13 Jbeta primers, the PCR was carried out. TCRdb's table, derived via immunoSEQ multiplex PCR, lists solely in-frame clones and lacks some. Among around 100,000 clones listed, more than 65% were seen once. What was sequenced was PBMCs. This sequence was found in a woman under 30 in good health and CMV-seronegative.

This CDR3 is CAIRSYGLYNEQFF. The CDR3 nucleotides are TGTGCCATCAGGTCCTATGGACTGTACAATGAGCAGTTCTTC. This rearrangement joins TRBV10-3 to TRBJ2-1, with D possibly matching TRBD2 (5 bases). CDR1 ENHRY and CDR2 SYGVKD come from the germline V gene. The length of the CDR3 is 14 residues. V was trimmed by 6 bases and J by 4 bases, leaving 13 bases between them.